The next 14 T cell receptor beta chains were all read from a single sample in a study of T cells in Graves' hyperthyroidism and ophthalmopathy. Using RNA transcripts as the source, TCR beta CDR3 regions were amplified. The HTBI set primed first-round TCR CDR3 RT-PCR. In TCRdb, the multiplex PCR reads were re-called with MiXCR into one record per CDR3 protein. The repertoire has under 350,000 distinct CDR3 sequences, about an eighth of them found once; the top ten carry almost 8%. Sequenced material: blood. Every receptor here comes from a young woman with Graves' hyperthyroidism that later progressed to Graves' ophthalmopathy.

The chain has TRBV4-2 and TRBJ2-5; 7 positions agree with TRBD1. Losses at the gene ends were 0 bases for V and 7 bases for J; bases not matched to a gene: 8. The germline CDR1 and CDR2 sequences are LGHNA and YNFKEQ. The CDR3 is 15 amino acids. CDR3 loop: CASSQDPGQSSTQYF. As DNA, the CDR3 is TGTGCCAGCAGCCAAGACCCGGGACAGTCTTCGACCCAGTACTTC.

There are many counts of this clonotype. The V gene is TRBV20-1, the J gene TRBJ2-5; TRBD1 matches 12 bases. V trimming: 4 bases; J trimming: 5 bases; junction bases outside the gene matches: 8. The CDR3 covers 15 residues. The germline CDR1 and CDR2 sequences are DFQATT and SNEGSKA (reference sequence). CDR3 bases: TGCAGTGCTATGGGACAGGGGGCGGGGGAGGAGACCCAGTACTTC. It codes for CSAMGQGAGEETQYF.

This clonotype turned up a few times. This chain links TRBV6-1 with TRBJ2-2; 7 bases agree with TRBD2. J was trimmed by 3 bases and V by 8 bases; bases with no gene match: 9. This CDR3 has 15 residues. Germline CDR1 is MNHNS and CDR2 is SASEGT. The CDR3 reads CASSKRDPHTGELFF. The CDR3 region has the DNA TGTGCCAGCTCCAAGCGGGACCCCCACACCGGGGAGCTGTTTTTT.

This clonotype was counted a few times. The V call is TRBV25-1, the J call TRBJ2-7; 9 bases map to TRBD2. V lost 0 bases and J lost 6; bases outside the gene matches: 12. The CDR3 is 17 residues long. Germline-derived CDR1 and CDR2 are MGHDK and SYGVNS. CDR3 amino acids: CASSEYPRAGGPREQYF. CDR3 nucleotides: TGTGCCAGCAGTGAATACCCCCGTGCGGGAGGGCCTCGCGAGCAGTACTTC.

This clonotype was seen a few times. J is TRBJ1-3 and V is TRBV28; D is perhaps TRBD1 (6 bases). Trimming stripped 0 bases from V and 4 bases from J, with 10 bases between. Germline CDR1 is MDHEN and CDR2 is SYDVKM. The length of the CDR3 is 15 residues. This chain's CDR3 is CASSLWGGRGNTIYF. The CDR3 DNA sequence: TGTGCCAGCAGTTTATGGGGGGGGCGAGGAAACACCATATATTTT. Together with reference TRBV28 and TRBJ1-3, the CDR3 gives the full variable domain: DVKVTQSSRYLVKRTGEKVFLECVQDMDHENMFWYRQDPGLGLRLIYFSYDVKMKEKGDIPEGYSVSREKKERFSLILESASTNQTSMYLCASSLWGGRGNTIYFGEGSWLTVV.

The rearrangement joins TRBV18 to TRBJ2-5; 9 nucleotides match TRBD1. V trimming: 4 bases; J trimming: 4 bases; junction bases outside the gene matches: 4. This CDR3 comprises 14 residues. CDR1 is KGHSH and CDR2 is LQKENI in the germline V gene. The DNA of the CDR3 is TGTGCCAGCTCACAGGGACAGGGCGCAGAGACCCAGTACTTC. Protein: CASSQGQGAETQYF.

This clonotype has at least ten counts. The chain uses TRBV19 and TRBJ1-1; the D is unclear. The length of the CDR3 is 13 residues. V dropped 5 bases and J dropped 0 bases, with 7 bases sitting between them. Germline V lookup: CDR1 LNHDA, CDR2 SQIVND (reference sequence). The CDR3 DNA is TGTGCCAGTAGTGGGAAGATGAACACTGAAGCTTTCTTT. Translating it yields CASSGKMNTEAFF.

Only a few counts were recorded for this clonotype. This chain joins TRBV20-1 and TRBJ2-1; D gene uncertain. Germline-derived CDR1 and CDR2 are DFQATT and SNEGSKA (reference sequence). V was pared by 2 bases and J by 6 bases, with 8 bases between. CDR3 length: 12 residues. CDR3 coding DNA: TGCAGTGCTAGATACCCCGGCAATGAGCAGTTCTTC. It translates to CSARYPGNEQFF.

The chain links TRBV12-3 or TRBV12-4 to TRBJ2-3; TRBD2 matches at 13 bases. The CDR3 covers 16 residues. With 4 bases clipped from V and 5 bases from J, the junction kept 6 bases outside the gene matches. The CDR3 DNA reads as TGTGCCAGCAGTTACGGACTAGCGGGAGCCGGAGATACGCAGTATTTT. This sequence encodes CASSYGLAGAGDTQYF.

This clonotype appeared many times. J is TRBJ1-3 and V is TRBV6-1; no clear D gene. V was trimmed by 8 bases and J by 2 bases, leaving 7 bases between them. The CDR3 has 12 amino acids. Germline CDR1 reads MNHNS; CDR2 reads SASEGT. The CDR3 sequence: CASEIAGNTIYF. CDR3 nucleotide sequence: TGTGCCAGCGAGATAGCTGGAAACACCATATATTTT.

There are many counts of this clonotype. The chain links TRBV3-1 to TRBJ2-7; D possibly corresponds to TRBD1 (6 bases). CDR1 and CDR2 from the germline V gene are LGHDT and YNNKEL (reference sequence). V was trimmed by 3 bases and J by 0 bases, leaving 9 bases between them. This CDR3 has 14 residues. For the CDR3, the DNA is TGTGCCAGCAGCCAGTCGACAGGCTCCTACGAGCAGTACTTC. Translated: CASSQSTGSYEQYF.

This clonotype has only a few counts. This rearrangement joins TRBV5-1 to TRBJ2-7; possibly TRBD2 for D (5 bases). The CDR3 is 16 residues long. Trimming cost V 2 bases and J 2 bases, with 17 bases left between them. The germline CDR1 and CDR2 sequences are SGHRS and YFSETQ. The CDR3 loop reads CASSFSRDYEPYEQYF. The DNA of the CDR3 is TGCGCCAGCAGCTTTTCTAGAGACTACGAACCCTACGAGCAGTACTTC.

This clonotype was seen repeatedly, ten times or more. CDR3 DNA: TGTGCCATCAACCCAAGCGGGGACTCCTACGAGCAGTACTTC. It specifies CAINPSGDSYEQYF. V and J are TRBV10-3 and TRBJ2-7; TRBD2 agrees at 7 bases. V lost 7 bases, J lost 0 bases, and 6 bases stayed unmatched. Germline values: CDR1 ENHRY, CDR2 SYGVKD. The CDR3 covers 14 residues.

This clonotype was counted many times. This sequence joins TRBV28 and TRBJ2-7; 7 bases are a match to TRBD2. The CDR3 has 15 residues. The junction had 11 bases not matched to a gene; V was cut back by 3 bases and J by 6 bases. The germline V gene encodes CDR1 MDHEN and CDR2 SYDVKM. Written as DNA, the CDR3 is TGTGCCAGCAGTTTTTTCGCTAGCGGAACCGGCGAGCAGTACTTC. It translates to CASSFFASGTGEQYF. Supplemented by reference TRBV28 and TRBJ2-7, the full variable domain reads DVKVTQSSRYLVKRTGEKVFLECVQDMDHENMFWYRQDPGLGLRLIYFSYDVKMKEKGDIPEGYSVSREKKERFSLILESASTNQTSMYLCASSFFASGTGEQYFGPGTRLTVT.